This T cell receptor (beta chain) was sequenced during a study of blood T cell repertoires in COVID-19. The CDR3 is 18 residues long. Between the trimmed V and J ends, which lost 3 bases and 1 base, there was a span of 22 bases. The germline gives CDR1 LNHDA, CDR2 SQIVND (reference sequence). Profiling relied on immunoSEQ multiplex PCR, and the TCRdb table lists in-frame clones only, not all of them. The sample includes approximately 290,000 clones, roughly nine tenths of them seen just once. V gene TRBV19 combines with J gene TRBJ2-7, with D possibly matching TRBD1 (5 bases). The sample consisted of peripheral blood. The source of this sequence is a woman aged 25 to 45 with COVID-19, enrolled during active disease. CDR3 coding DNA: TGTGCCAGTAGTATTTCGTTTTTCGGACACCGAGATTCCTACGAGCAGTACTTC. Translated, it gives CASSISFFGHRDSYEQYF.